This T cell receptor (beta chain) was retrieved from a study of control samples from healthy donors and cancer patients. Germline values: CDR1 MNHNS, CDR2 SASEGT. The V end lost 1 base, the J end lost 5 bases, and 14 bases lay between the germline ends. CDR3 size: 15 residues. Repertoires were generated with immunoSEQ multiplex PCR, while TCRdb's copy carries only in-frame clones and drops some. The sample consists of about 94,000 clones, 90% of them appearing once. J is TRBJ1-2 and V is TRBV6-1; TRBD1 might be the D (6 bases). Sequenced material: blood. This sequence was found in a woman aged 18 to 35 in good health. CDR3 nucleotides: TGTGCCAGCAGTGAAGTTTCAGGGGATAGGTATGGCTACACCTTC. As protein: CASSEVSGDRYGYTF.